The 14 T cell receptor beta chains listed next were all sequenced from one sample in a study of blood T cell repertoires in COVID-19. Assay used: immunoSEQ multiplex PCR; TCRdb lists only in-frame clones, some missing. The profile shows about 50,000 clones, 70% to 90% of them singletons. Sequenced material: peripheral blood. The receptors were gathered from a human donor in a cohort sampled during active COVID-19.

V usage is TRBV30 and J usage is TRBJ1-1; D gene uncertain. The germline CDR1 and CDR2 sequences are GTSNPN and SVGIG (reference sequence). V was clipped by 2 bases and J by 6 bases, with 7 bases between them. The CDR3 is 11 amino acids. The CDR3 here is CAWSSGAEAFF. For the CDR3, the DNA is TGTGCCTGGAGTTCGGGAGCTGAAGCTTTCTTT.

This clone was detected once. The chain joins TRBV4-3 to TRBJ2-3, with 9 nucleotides matching TRBD2. V lost 0 bases and J lost 1; bases outside the gene matches: 8. This CDR3 contains 18 residues. The V gene's germline CDR1 is LGHNA and CDR2 YSLEER. CDR3 coding DNA: TGCGCCAGCAGCCAAGAGGCTAGCGGGATTGGTGGCACAGATACGCAGTATTTT. Translated, it gives CASSQEASGIGGTDTQYF.

The chain links TRBV7-2 to TRBJ2-3; 13 positions agree with TRBD2. Germline V gene data show CDR1 as SGHTA and CDR2 as FQGNSA. Trimming cost V 6 bases and J 0 bases; bases outside gene matches: 9. This CDR3 is 18 amino acids long. The CDR3 DNA is TGTGCCAGCAGTCGTCGACTAGCGGGGGGTCTTAGCACAGATACGCAGTATTTT. This translates into CASSRRLAGGLSTDTQYF.

V and J are TRBV10-1 and TRBJ2-7; 8 bases are a match to TRBD1. V shed 6 bases, J shed 1 base, and the junction held 8 bases outside the gene matches. The CDR3 is 15 amino acids. The germline gives CDR1 WNHNN, CDR2 SYGVQD (reference sequence). DNA for the CDR3: TGCGCCAGCAGCAACCGGACAGGGCCTTCCTACGAGCAGTACTTC. Encoded protein: CASSNRTGPSYEQYF.

The CDR3 protein is CASSLTSYEQYF. The CDR3 nucleotides read TGTGCCAGCAGCTTGACCAGCTACGAGCAGTACTTC. The rearrangement links TRBV5-6 to TRBJ2-7; D is unclear. CDR3 length: 12 residues. The V end was cut by 1 base, the J end by 3 bases, with 5 bases between. CDR1 is SGHDT, CDR2 YYEEEE, per germline.

The chain employs TRBV19 and TRBJ2-1, with no clear D. This CDR3 spans 15 amino acids. V was clipped by 5 bases and J by 0 bases, with 11 bases between them. Germline CDR1 is LNHDA and CDR2 is SQIVND (reference sequence). CDR3 residues: CASSLLADSYNEQFF. The CDR3 DNA sequence: TGTGCCAGTAGTTTATTAGCTGACTCCTACAATGAGCAGTTCTTC.

The chain recombines TRBV11-3 with TRBJ1-1; no clear D gene. The CDR3 consists of 14 residues. The V gene lost 10 bases and the J gene lost 4 bases, with 19 bases spanning the gap. The germline V gene encodes CDR1 SGHNT and CDR2 YENEEA. CDR3 in DNA: TGTGCCACCTCGCGCGTTAGAGGCTCCACTGAAGCTTTCTTT. Its protein is CATSRVRGSTEAFF. Full variable domain (rest looked up from reference TRBV11-3 and TRBJ1-1): EAGVVQSPRYKIIEKKQPVAFWCNPISGHNTLYWYLQNLGQGPELLIRYENEEAVDDSQLPKDRFSAERLKGVDSTLKIQPAELGDSAVYLCATSRVRGSTEAFFGQGTRLTVV.

The genes are TRBV30 and TRBJ1-3, with no clear D. The CDR3 extends over 14 amino acids. V was cut by 0 bases and J by 5 bases, with 11 bases left in between. CDR1 GTSNPN and CDR2 SVGIG come from the germline V gene (reference sequence). The CDR3 sequence: CAWSVGSPRNTIYF. The CDR3, as DNA: TGTGCCTGGAGTGTTGGGAGTCCGAGAAACACCATATATTTT. Supplemented by reference TRBV30 and TRBJ1-3, the full variable domain reads SQTIHQWPATLVQPVGSPLSLECTVEGTSNPNLYWYRQAAGRGLQLLFYSVGIGQISSEVPQNLSASRPQDRQFILSSKKLLLSDSGFYLCAWSVGSPRNTIYFGEGSWLTVV.

V gene TRBV28 combines with J gene TRBJ1-3, with a possible D match to TRBD1 (5 bases). Looked up from germline, CDR1 is MDHEN and CDR2 is SYDVKM. The CDR3 totals 15 residues. V lost 5 bases, J lost 4 bases, and 15 bases lay in between. DNA of the CDR3: TGTGCCAGCAGTCCCCCGGGGGGGAGAGGAAACACCATATATTTT. Protein sequence: CASSPPGGRGNTIYF. Filled out from reference TRBV28 and TRBJ1-3, the complete variable domain reads DVKVTQSSRYLVKRTGEKVFLECVQDMDHENMFWYRQDPGLGLRLIYFSYDVKMKEKGDIPEGYSVSREKKERFSLILESASTNQTSMYLCASSPPGGRGNTIYFGEGSWLTVV.

The rearrangement uses TRBV12-3 or TRBV12-4 and TRBJ2-2; the D gene is possibly TRBD1 (6 bases). Trimming shortened V by 6 bases and J by 7 bases, and 12 bases separated the two germline ends. The length of the CDR3 is 13 residues. CDR3 in amino acids: CASSLRQDGELFF. The CDR3 DNA is TGTGCCAGCAGCCTAAGACAGGACGGGGAGCTGTTTTTT.

This chain uses TRBV5-1 with TRBJ2-3; no clear D. Germline V gene lookup returns CDR1 SGHRS and CDR2 YFSETQ. This CDR3 is 12 amino acids long. V was shortened by 4 bases and J by 6 bases, with 9 bases between the two germline ends. The CDR3 DNA follows: TGCGCCAGCAGCGAGCCCTGGGATACGCAGTATTTT. Translating it yields CASSEPWDTQYF.

The gene calls are TRBV30 and TRBJ2-5; D is perhaps TRBD1 (6 bases). V was shortened by 7 bases and J by 4 bases, with 13 bases between the two germline ends. The CDR3 is 12 amino acids. Germline-derived CDR1 and CDR2 are GTSNPN and SVGIG (reference sequence). CDR3 sequence reads: CAYLGRGETQYF. CDR3 nucleotide sequence: TGTGCCTACCTAGGCAGGGGAGAGACCCAGTACTTC. The full variable domain, completed using reference TRBV30 and TRBJ2-5, is SQTIHQWPATLVQPVGSPLSLECTVEGTSNPNLYWYRQAAGRGLQLLFYSVGIGQISSEVPQNLSASRPQDRQFILSSKKLLLSDSGFYLCAYLGRGETQYFGPGTRLLVL.

The rearrangement links TRBV10-2 to TRBJ2-7; 8 bases agree with TRBD1. This CDR3 spans 16 amino acids. V shed 7 bases and J 2 bases; nucleotides not matched to a gene: 13. The germline gives CDR1 WSHSY, CDR2 SAAADI. The CDR3: CASTLTSRDRPYEQYF. In DNA, the CDR3 is TGCGCCAGCACCCTAACCTCCCGGGACAGGCCCTACGAGCAGTACTTC.

This clone was counted once. The chain carries TRBV18 and TRBJ2-1; possibly TRBD2 for D (5 bases). Germline V gives CDR1 KGHSH, CDR2 LQKENI. This CDR3 is built from 13 residues. Trimming took off 4 bases at V and 3 bases at J, with 7 bases between the two ends. The CDR3 sequence is CASSLRDYNEQFF. DNA for the CDR3: TGTGCCAGCTCACTCCGGGACTACAATGAGCAGTTCTTC.